Listed here are 30 T cell receptor beta chains from one sample, sequenced in a study of spatial heterogeneity in lung cancer. Stated time point: sample taken at primary tumor resection. Unsorted whole RNA of tumor, nontumor lung or frozen PBMC was sequenced. Each CDR3 protein gets one entry after TCRdb re-called the 5' RACE reads with MiXCR. The sample contains tens of thousands of distinct CDR3 sequences, over 8.5% of which appear only once. Sequenced material: PBMCs, taken at surgery. The origin of the receptors is a male donor with early-stage non-small cell lung cancer.

The CDR3 DNA reads TGTGCCAGCAGTTACTCTTTCAGGGCCCACGAGCAGTACTTC. Translating it yields CASSYSFRAHEQYF. V and J are TRBV6-5 and TRBJ2-7; a weak D match, TRBD1 (5 bases). The V gene's germline CDR1 is MNHEY and CDR2 SVGAGI. There are 14 residues in the CDR3. Trimming shortened V by 0 bases and J by 5 bases, and 11 bases separated the two germline ends.

Many counts were recorded for this clonotype. This rearrangement joins TRBV29-1 to TRBJ2-7, with 9 positions matching TRBD1. Per the germline V gene, CDR1 is SQVTM and CDR2 is ANQGSEA. The CDR3 contains 14 residues. V was pared by 6 bases and J by 7 bases, with 13 bases of the junction left unmatched. CDR3 in DNA: TGCAGCGTCGGAGGCTTACAGGGGGCGCGTGAGCAGTACTTC. Translated, it gives CSVGGLQGAREQYF.

The V and J genes are TRBV5-1 and TRBJ2-3; D not certain. From germline, CDR1 is SGHRS and CDR2 YFSETQ. The V gene lost 1 base and the J gene lost 4 bases, with 4 bases spanning the gap. The length of the CDR3 is 12 residues. This CDR3 reads CASSLNADTQYF. CDR3 bases: TGCGCCAGCAGCTTGAACGCAGATACGCAGTATTTT. Based on the CDR3 plus reference TRBV5-1 and TRBJ2-3, the full variable domain is KAGVTQTPRYLIKTRGQQVTLSCSPISGHRSVSWYQQTPGQGLQFLFEYFSETQRNKGNFPGRFSGRQFSNSRSEMNVSTLELGDSALYLCASSLNADTQYFGPGTRLTVL.

The chain carries TRBV6-2 or TRBV6-3 and TRBJ1-1, with TRBD1 matching over 7 bases. The CDR3 is 16 residues long. V shed 4 bases, J shed 0 bases, and the junction held 8 bases outside the gene matches. Germline V gene lookup returns CDR1 MNHEY and CDR2 SVGEGT. CDR3 DNA: TGTGCCAGCAGTTTACAGGGGCAGCTTATGAACACTGAAGCTTTCTTT. As protein: CASSLQGQLMNTEAFF.

This clonotype was found a few times. The chain recombines TRBV7-4 with TRBJ2-2; D is ambiguous. V lost 4 bases, J lost 4 bases, and 19 bases lay in between. Germline CDR1 reads SGHVT; CDR2 reads SQSDAQ. The CDR3 runs 17 residues. CDR3 sequence: CASSSMTLRLSTGELFF. For the CDR3, the DNA is TGTGCCAGCAGCTCAATGACCCTGCGGCTGTCCACCGGGGAGCTGTTTTTT.

The gene calls are TRBV10-3 and TRBJ2-1, with 9 bases matching TRBD1. This CDR3 comprises 15 residues. Trimming took 6 bases from V and 8 from J; bases not matched to a gene: 11. CDR1 is ENHRY and CDR2 is SYGVKD in the germline V gene. CDR3 amino acids: CAISLADRGGDEQFF. The CDR3 DNA sequence: TGTGCCATCAGCCTCGCGGACAGGGGAGGCGATGAGCAGTTCTTC.

The V call is TRBV29-1, the J call TRBJ2-5; D gene uncertain. The CDR3 is made up of 14 amino acids. Germline V lookup: CDR1 SQVTM, CDR2 ANQGSEA. V was clipped by 7 bases and J by 3 bases, with 18 bases between them. CDR3 nucleotides: TGCAGCGCTTTAACAGTTGGTGGGGAAGAGACCCAGTACTTC. Translated, it gives CSALTVGGEETQYF.

V usage is TRBV7-9 and J usage is TRBJ2-5; D is ambiguous. The CDR3 covers 15 residues. The V and J ends lost 1 base and 5 bases respectively, with 14 bases between them. Germline V lookup: CDR1 SEHNR, CDR2 FQNEAQ (reference sequence). The CDR3 is CASSLGEVKGETQYF. In nucleotides, the CDR3 is TGTGCCAGCAGCTTAGGGGAAGTCAAAGGGGAGACCCAGTACTTC.

This clonotype showed up just a few times. The chain links TRBV2 to TRBJ2-5; 7 bases align to TRBD1. CDR3 length: 12 amino acids. Looked up from germline, CDR1 is SNHLY and CDR2 is FYNNEI. The J segment lost 5 bases and the V segment lost 9 bases, leaving 6 bases of the junction unmatched. The CDR3 region is CASRQGRETQYF. CDR3 in DNA: TGTGCCAGTAGACAGGGTCGGGAGACCCAGTACTTC.

This clonotype was seen a handful of times. J is TRBJ2-5 and V is TRBV5-6; D gene unclear. The V gene's germline CDR1 is SGHDT and CDR2 YYEEEE. This CDR3 comprises 13 residues. Trimming removed 0 bases from V and 4 bases from J, with 7 bases in between. The CDR3 here is CASSLVAAETQYF. The CDR3 DNA sequence: TGTGCCAGCAGCTTGGTGGCAGCAGAGACCCAGTACTTC. Full variable domain (rest looked up from reference TRBV5-6 and TRBJ2-5): DAGVTQSPTHLIKTRGQQVTLRCSPKSGHDTVSWYQQALGQGPQFIFQYYEEEERQRGNFPDRFSGHQFPNYSSELNVNALLLGDSALYLCASSLVAAETQYFGPGTRLLVL.

In this sample, this clonotype turned up a few times. The rearrangement joins TRBV12-3 or TRBV12-4 to TRBJ2-1; 7 bases fit TRBD2. V lost 7 bases and J lost 5; bases outside the gene matches: 11. CDR3 size: 15 residues. The CDR3 spells CASTPSGERNNEQFF. In DNA, the CDR3 is TGTGCCAGCACCCCGAGCGGGGAGAGGAACAATGAGCAGTTCTTC.

This clonotype was seen repeatedly, ten times or more. The chain joins TRBV6-6 to TRBJ2-7; 13 nucleotides align to TRBD2. The V gene end was trimmed by 8 bases and the J gene end by 5 bases; junction bases not matched to a gene: 6. Germline-derived CDR1 and CDR2 are MNHNY and SVGAGI (reference sequence). The CDR3 totals 14 residues. CDR3 sequence reads: CASCTSGGVDEQYF. The CDR3 DNA reads as TGTGCCAGCTGCACTAGCGGGGGGGTTGACGAGCAGTACTTC.

The chain couples TRBV15 to TRBJ2-2; 10 bases are shared with TRBD2. Germline-derived CDR1 and CDR2 are LNHNV and YYDKDF (reference sequence). V lost 0 bases and J lost 4; bases outside the gene matches: 8. This CDR3 spans 18 amino acids. The CDR3 reads CATSRDRGLARGTGELFF. The CDR3 DNA reads TGTGCCACCAGCAGAGATCGGGGACTAGCGAGAGGCACCGGGGAGCTGTTTTTT.

Only a few counts were recorded for this clonotype. The chain recombines TRBV12-3 or TRBV12-4 with TRBJ1-4; 9 bases are shared with TRBD1. CDR3 size: 12 residues. J gave up 13 bases and V 6 bases, and 6 bases lay outside the gene matches. In DNA, the CDR3 is TGTGCCAGCAGCCGAGACAGGGGGAGACTGTTTTTT. Translation gives CASSRDRGRLFF.

The genes are TRBV5-1 and TRBJ2-1; D unresolved. TRBJ2-7 matches the DNA end more closely, so the J call is doubtful. The germline gives CDR1 SGHRS, CDR2 YFSETQ. The CDR3 extends over 15 amino acids. The CDR3 nucleotides are TGCGCCAGCAGCTTGGTCCCGGGCTCCTACAATGAGCAGTACTTC. Translated, it gives CASSLVPGSYNEQYF.

The CDR3, as DNA: TGCAGTGCTAGGGACAGGGCATCCTACACCTTC. Translating it yields CSARDRASYTF. The V call is TRBV20-1, the J call TRBJ1-2; 8 bases are shared with TRBD1. This CDR3 spans 11 amino acids. Germline assignment: CDR1 DFQATT and CDR2 SNEGSKA (reference sequence). With 3 bases clipped from V and 10 bases from J, the junction kept 4 bases outside the gene matches.

The rearrangement uses TRBV20-1 and TRBJ2-3; 10 positions match TRBD2. This CDR3 spans 17 amino acids. Germline CDR1 DFQATT, CDR2 SNEGSKA (reference sequence). Trimming cost V 6 bases and J 3 bases; bases outside gene matches: 15. The CDR3 loop reads CSAQSGLAGASTDTQYF. The CDR3 DNA sequence: TGCAGTGCCCAGAGCGGCCTAGCGGGGGCCTCAACAGATACGCAGTATTTT.

The rearrangement joins TRBV12-3 or TRBV12-4 to TRBJ2-5; D is perhaps TRBD1 (6 bases). Trimming took off 6 bases at V and 4 bases at J, with 9 bases between the two ends. The CDR3 length is 12 residues. In DNA, the CDR3 is TGTGCCAGCAGCAGGGGATTAGAGACCCAGTACTTC. This gives the protein CASSRGLETQYF.

This clonotype was counted ten times or more. CDR3 loop: CSARDGTLNTEAFF. The CDR3 DNA is TGCAGTGCTAGAGACGGGACGTTGAACACTGAAGCTTTCTTT. The chain combines TRBV20-1 with TRBJ1-1, with D possibly being TRBD1 (5 bases). V gave up 0 bases and J gave up 0 bases, with 8 bases separating them. From germline, CDR1 is DFQATT and CDR2 SNEGSKA (reference sequence). CDR3 length: 14 amino acids.

Ten or more counts support this clonotype. CDR3 nucleotide sequence: TGCAGTGCTAGAGCTCCGGACAGGTTCACTGAAGCTTTCTTT. This gives the protein CSARAPDRFTEAFF. The V and J genes are TRBV20-1 and TRBJ1-1; 7 nucleotides agree with TRBD1. V gave up 1 base and J gave up 4 bases; unmatched junction bases: 6. CDR1 and CDR2 from the germline V gene are DFQATT and SNEGSKA (reference sequence). This CDR3 has 14 residues.

This clonotype was found many times. The V and J genes are TRBV12-3 or TRBV12-4 and TRBJ2-6, with TRBD1 as a possible D gene (6 bases). CDR3 length: 16 amino acids. Trimming pared 6 bases from V and 2 bases from J, leaving 14 bases between. CDR3 region: CASSRGRAAGANVLTF. The DNA for the CDR3 is TGTGCCAGCAGCAGGGGAAGGGCGGCTGGGGCCAACGTCCTGACTTTC.

This clonotype was found many times. V and J are TRBV11-2 and TRBJ1-1; 8 nucleotides agree with TRBD1. CDR3 length: 15 amino acids. Germline CDR1 reads SGHAT; CDR2 reads FQNNGV. V gave up 8 bases and J gave up 4 bases; unmatched junction bases: 12. The CDR3 is CASRTDGQGATEAFF. In DNA, the CDR3 is TGTGCCAGCCGAACGGACGGACAGGGCGCCACTGAAGCTTTCTTT.

The V call is TRBV27, the J call TRBJ2-1; perhaps TRBD2 as D (5 bases). The CDR3 sequence is 15 residues long. Trimming removed 5 bases at V and 7 bases at J, with 18 bases between. Germline CDR1 is MNHEY and CDR2 is SMNVEV (reference sequence). CDR3 residues: CASSPRLTTRNEQFF. CDR3 nucleotides: TGTGCCAGCAGTCCGCGACTAACTACGCGGAATGAGCAGTTCTTC.

In its sample, this clonotype was seen many times. The chain links TRBV28 to TRBJ2-7, with TRBD1 matching 7 bases. The V gene end was trimmed by 4 bases and the J gene end by 2 bases; junction bases not matched to a gene: 5. Germline lookup yields CDR1 MDHEN and CDR2 SYDVKM. The CDR3 spans 14 residues. The CDR3 region is CASSSRTGTYEQYF. The CDR3 bases are TGTGCCAGCAGTTCACGGACAGGAACCTACGAGCAGTACTTC.

This clonotype was observed at least ten times. The CDR3 sequence: CASSDLAHSDNEQFF. CDR3 in DNA: TGTGCCAGCAGTGACTTAGCGCACTCTGACAATGAGCAGTTCTTC. The V gene is TRBV6-4, the J gene TRBJ2-1, with a weak D call TRBD2 (5 bases). Between the trimmed V and J ends, which lost 1 base and 5 bases, there was a span of 12 bases. CDR3 size: 15 residues. Per germline, CDR1 MRHNA and CDR2 SNTAGT.

V usage is TRBV28 and J usage is TRBJ2-3; the D call may be TRBD1 or TRBD2 (5 bases each). Germline assignment: CDR1 MDHEN and CDR2 SYDVKM. The CDR3 sequence is 13 residues long. V lost 8 bases to trimming and J lost 1 base, with 10 bases between them. CDR3 in amino acids: CASERDRTDTQYF. In DNA, the CDR3 is TGTGCCAGCGAACGGGACCGCACAGATACGCAGTATTTT.

This clonotype was seen more than once but under ten times. The gene calls are TRBV29-1 and TRBJ2-5, with 10 bases fitting TRBD2. Trimming took 4 bases from V and 4 from J; bases not matched to a gene: 6. Per the germline V gene, CDR1 is SQVTM and CDR2 is ANQGSEA. CDR3 length: 14 amino acids. CDR3 DNA: TGCAGCGTTGTCAGCGGGAGGGACGGAGAGACCCAGTACTTC. It encodes CSVVSGRDGETQYF. The full variable domain, with the rest looked up from reference TRBV29-1 and TRBJ2-5, is SAVISQKPSRDICQRGTSLTIQCQVDSQVTMMFWYRQQPGQSLTLIATANQGSEATYESGFVIDKFPISRPNLTFSTLTVSNMSPEDSSIYLCSVVSGRDGETQYFGPGTRLLVL.

Ten or more counts support this clonotype. V gene TRBV3-2 combines with J gene TRBJ2-1; TRBD2 is the table's D call, not checked against the DNA. TRBV3-2 is termed a pseudogene. This CDR3 comprises 16 residues. The CDR3 coding sequence is TGTGCCAGCAGCCTCCTAGCGGGGAAGGGGTACAATGAGCAGTTCTTC. It encodes CASSLLAGKGYNEQFF.

The chain employs TRBV20-1 and TRBJ2-3; 10 nucleotides agree with TRBD2. V lost 0 bases and J lost 4; bases outside the gene matches: 10. This CDR3 is built from 17 residues. CDR1 and CDR2 (germline): DFQATT, SNEGSKA (reference sequence). The CDR3 is CSARDPGGSGRSDTQYF. The CDR3 DNA follows: TGCAGTGCTAGAGATCCAGGTGGTAGCGGGAGGTCAGATACGCAGTATTTT.

The chain recombines TRBV18 with TRBJ2-7, with 11 bases that match TRBD2. Germline assignment: CDR1 KGHSH and CDR2 LQKENI. This CDR3 has 15 residues. V was pared by 3 bases and J by 2 bases, with 3 bases of the junction left unmatched. This CDR3 is CASSPGLAETYEQYF. The CDR3 bases are TGTGCCAGCTCACCGGGACTAGCGGAGACCTACGAGCAGTACTTC.